This entry lists 15 T cell receptor beta chains sequenced from one sample in a study of cytomegalovirus exposure and HLA in healthy donors. The PCR used 60 Vbeta and 13 Jbeta primers. Sequencing was performed with immunoSEQ multiplex PCR; in TCRdb, only in-frame clones are kept and a portion is missing. This repertoire shows roughly 140,000 clones, roughly 9.4% found once; its top ten account for less than 2%. Sequenced sample: PBMCs. Source of these receptors: a male donor in good health and CMV-seronegative.

The rearrangement joins TRBV19 to TRBJ2-1; D call uncertain. CDR1 and CDR2 from the germline V gene are LNHDA and SQIVND (reference sequence). With 3 bases removed from V and 8 bases from J, the gap between germline ends came to 17 bases. The CDR3 has 15 amino acids. The DNA of the CDR3 is TGTGCCAGTAGTATGGCGTCTAGTCCCTTGGATGAGCAGTTCTTC. Protein product: CASSMASSPLDEQFF.

The V and J genes are TRBV11-1 and TRBJ2-2; weak D call: TRBD2 (5 bases). Trimming pared 1 base from V and 6 bases from J, leaving 12 bases between. The CDR3 consists of 15 residues. CDR1 and CDR2 from the germline V gene are SGHAT and FQDESV (reference sequence). CDR3 protein: CASSLGSLGAGELFF. Written as DNA, the CDR3 is TGTGCCAGCAGCTTAGGTAGTCTCGGGGCCGGGGAGCTGTTTTTT.

This chain links TRBV7-2 with TRBJ1-2, with 7 bases that match TRBD1. V dropped 6 bases and J dropped 1; count of bases not matched to a gene: 11. This CDR3 spans 16 amino acids. Germline-derived CDR1 and CDR2 are SGHTA and FQGNSA. The CDR3 DNA reads TGTGCCAGCAGGGGAACTGGACAGGACTTTAACTATGGCTACACCTTC. Encoded protein: CASRGTGQDFNYGYTF. Full variable domain (remainder filled in from reference TRBV7-2 and TRBJ1-2): GAGVSQSPSNKVTEKGKDVELRCDPISGHTALYWYRQSLGQGLEFLIYFQGNSAPDKSGLPSDRFSAERTGGSVSTLTIQRTQQEDSAVYLCASRGTGQDFNYGYTFGSGTRLTVV.

This clone was counted only a few times. The V gene is TRBV5-4, the J gene TRBJ2-1; 9 positions match TRBD1. V shed 4 bases and J 7 bases; nucleotides not matched to a gene: 12. Germline CDR1 and CDR2: SGHNT and YYREEE (reference sequence). The CDR3 has 16 residues. Here the CDR3 reads CASSGNRGQTSNEQFF. CDR3 DNA: TGTGCCAGCAGCGGCAACAGGGGGCAAACGAGTAATGAGCAGTTCTTC.

The rearrangement uses TRBV18 and TRBJ2-7; TRBD1 agrees at 7 bases. Germline assignment: CDR1 KGHSH and CDR2 LQKENI. J gave up 1 base and V 3 bases, and 3 bases lay outside the gene matches. CDR3 length equals 14 residues. The CDR3, as DNA: TGTGCCAGCTCACCTGAGACAGGGTCCTACGAGCAGTACTTC. It encodes CASSPETGSYEQYF.

This clone came up a few times. This chain links TRBV28 with TRBJ2-7; 7 nucleotides match TRBD1. This CDR3 contains 14 residues. With 5 bases clipped from V and 3 bases from J, the junction kept 7 bases outside the gene matches. In germline, CDR1 is MDHEN, CDR2 SYDVKM. CDR3 protein: CASSRTGSYYEQYF. CDR3 coding DNA: TGTGCCAGCAGTCGGACAGGTAGCTACTACGAGCAGTACTTC.

This chain links TRBV18 with TRBJ2-7, with 7 bases matching TRBD2. The germline V gene has CDR1 KGHSH and CDR2 LQKENI. V gave up 3 bases and J gave up 5 bases; unmatched junction bases: 7. This CDR3 spans 14 amino acids. The CDR3 sequence is CASSPTSGAHEQYF. CDR3 in DNA: TGTGCCAGCTCACCTACCAGCGGGGCCCACGAGCAGTACTTC.

With respect to this clone: The sample contains more than one DNA sequence encoding this CDR3. The chain couples TRBV4-2 to TRBJ2-3; 14 nucleotides align to TRBD2. The CDR3 has 16 amino acids. V lost 5 bases and J lost 5; bases outside the gene matches: 6. From germline, CDR1 is LGHNA and CDR2 YNFKEQ. CDR3 DNA sequence: TGTGCCAGCAGCGCGGGGACTAGCGGGAGTGGAGATACGCAGTATTTT. It encodes CASSAGTSGSGDTQYF.

The chain links TRBV5-1 to TRBJ1-1; a weak D match, TRBD1 (5 bases). Trimming shortened V by 4 bases and J by 3 bases, and 13 bases separated the two germline ends. Germline-derived CDR1 and CDR2 are SGHRS and YFSETQ. The CDR3 consists of 14 residues. The CDR3 sequence is CASSQRGGDTEAFF. CDR3 in DNA: TGCGCCAGCAGCCAAAGGGGAGGGGACACTGAAGCTTTCTTT.

This clone was counted between two and nine times. The chain couples TRBV29-1 to TRBJ1-1; 9 bases are a match to TRBD1. V lost 7 bases, J lost 8 bases, and 11 bases stayed unmatched. Per the germline V gene, CDR1 is SQVTM and CDR2 is ANQGSEA. The length of the CDR3 is 13 residues. CDR3 coding DNA: TGCAGCGCCGGACAGGGGCAATTTGCCGAAGCTTTCTTT. It codes for CSAGQGQFAEAFF.

The rearrangement joins TRBV27 to TRBJ2-3, with TRBD2 matching 8 bases. The CDR3 spans 14 residues. Germline V CDR1 and CDR2: MNHEY, SMNVEV (reference sequence). With V trimmed by 9 bases and J by 3 bases, 8 bases remained unmatched. The CDR3 region has the DNA TGTGCCAGTTCTACGGGACTAGTGACAGATACGCAGTATTTT. Translating it yields CASSTGLVTDTQYF.

This clone has just a few counts. The chain recombines TRBV6-5 with TRBJ1-5, with 10 bases lining up with TRBD1. The germline CDR1 and CDR2 sequences are MNHEY and SVGAGI. The CDR3 is made up of 14 amino acids. Trimming at V came to 5 bases and at J to 11 bases, leaving 9 bases not matched to a gene. CDR3 bases: TGTGCCAGCAGTCCTTTGACAGGGGGCGTAGCCCAGCATTTT. This encodes CASSPLTGGVAQHF.

The genes are TRBV6-5 and TRBJ1-2, with D possibly TRBD1 on 6 matching bases. V lost 7 bases and J 4 bases, leaving 19 bases between the germline ends. In germline, CDR1 is MNHEY, CDR2 SVGAGI. The CDR3 covers 15 residues. Here the CDR3 reads CASTATPRGAYGYTF. The CDR3 nucleotides read TGTGCCAGCACGGCCACCCCCAGGGGAGCCTATGGCTACACCTTC.

The rearrangement links TRBV5-1 to TRBJ1-1, with 10 bases identical to TRBD1. CDR1 SGHRS and CDR2 YFSETQ come from the germline V gene. The CDR3 loop spans 16 amino acids. After removal of 6 bases from V and 4 bases from J, the junction contained 12 bases not matched to a gene. CDR3 sequence reads: CASTDRGQGKVTEAFF. DNA of the CDR3: TGCGCCAGCACCGACCGGGGACAGGGGAAAGTCACTGAAGCTTTCTTT. Full variable domain (missing parts from reference TRBV5-1 and TRBJ1-1): KAGVTQTPRYLIKTRGQQVTLSCSPISGHRSVSWYQQTPGQGLQFLFEYFSETQRNKGNFPGRFSGRQFSNSRSEMNVSTLELGDSALYLCASTDRGQGKVTEAFFGQGTRLTVV.

The genes are TRBV7-3 and TRBJ2-7, with 16 bases aligning to TRBD2. CDR1 is SGHTA, CDR2 FQGTGA, per germline. The CDR3 totals 17 residues. Trimming took 5 bases from V and 4 from J; bases not matched to a gene: 8. The CDR3 bases are TGTGCCAGCAGCCCTTCGGGACTAGCGGGAGGGGGTTACGAGCAGTACTTC. The encoded protein is CASSPSGLAGGGYEQYF.